This is a list of T cell receptor beta chains from one sample in a study of blood T cells in healthy people across ages. MiXCR, applied by TCRdb to the 5' RACE reads, yields one record per CDR3 protein. The table shows roughly 2 million distinct CDR3 sequences, with 49% occurring only once. The sequenced sample was blood. These receptors all stem from a woman aged 40 to 55 in good health. Both conserved end residues are part of each CDR3. A D gene is named only where the DNA matches it firmly. Not every row has a clone size; where given, it reads once, few, many or a size class.

D: -
V: TRBV4-3
J: TRBJ2-1
size: few
CDR3: CASSQSAGDEQFF
DNA: TGCGCCAGCAGCCAGTCAGCCGGGGATGAGCAGTTCTTC

D: -
V: TRBV7-2
J: TRBJ2-5
size: -
CDR3: CASRGDTRGTIQETQYF
DNA: TGTGCCAGCAGGGGTGACACGCGGGGCACCATACAAGAGACCCAGTACTTC

D: -
V: TRBV4-2
J: TRBJ2-7
size: -
CDR3: CASSQEQVRPSYEQYF
DNA: TGTGCCAGCAGCCAAGAGCAGGTCAGGCCCTCCTACGAGCAGTACTTC

D: -
V: TRBV10-2
J: TRBJ1-1
size: once
CDR3: CASMTTTGEGTEAFF
DNA: TGCGCCAGCATGACCACTACTGGGGAAGGAACTGAAGCTTTCTTT

D: TRBD1
V: TRBV25-1
J: TRBJ1-6
size: -
CDR3: CASSPATGSNSPLHF
DNA: TGTGCCAGCAGTCCAGCGACAGGGTCTAATTCACCCCTCCACTTT

D: -
V: TRBV7-3
J: TRBJ1-1
size: -
CDR3: CASSKLDGTVNTEAFF
DNA: TGTGCCAGCAGTAAACTCGATGGGACGGTGAACACTGAAGCTTTCTTT

D: -
V: TRBV20-1
J: TRBJ2-3
size: -
CDR3: CSARGNTDTQYF
DNA: TGCAGTGCTAGGGGGAACACAGATACGCAGTATTTT

D: -
V: TRBV13
J: TRBJ2-5
size: few
CDR3: CASRGGMAETQYF
DNA: TGTGCCAGCAGGGGAGGAATGGCGGAGACCCAGTACTTC

D: -
V: TRBV12-3/TRBV12-4
J: TRBJ1-2
size: -
CDR3: CASTPTVGLYGYTF
DNA: TGTGCCAGCACACCAACGGTCGGGTTGTATGGCTACACCTTC

D: -
V: TRBV5-5
J: TRBJ1-5
size: -
CDR3: CASSLVDTGLGHQPQHF
DNA: TGTGCCAGCAGCTTAGTTGACACCGGGTTGGGCCACCAGCCCCAGCATTTT

D: TRBD1
V: TRBV27
J: TRBJ1-2
size: -
CDR3: CASSWGRDRARRGYTF
DNA: TGTGCCAGCAGTTGGGGACGTGACAGGGCACGTCGAGGCTACACCTTC

D: TRBD1
V: TRBV11-2
J: TRBJ1-4
size: -
CDR3: CASSRNRGQGKLFF
DNA: TGTGCCAGCAGCCGGAACAGGGGGCAGGGAAAACTGTTTTTT

D: -
V: TRBV20-1
J: TRBJ1-2
size: -
CDR3: CSARDLRGGSTGYTF
DNA: TGCAGTGCTAGAGATCTGCGTGGGGGATCCACTGGCTACACCTTC

D: -
V: TRBV5-5
J: TRBJ2-5
size: -
CDR3: CASSWTVGTQYF
DNA: TGTGCCAGCAGCTGGACAGTTGGGACCCAGTACTTC

D: TRBD2
V: TRBV15
J: TRBJ2-1
size: -
CDR3: CATSRVSGGVYNEQFF
DNA: TGTGCCACCAGCAGAGTCAGCGGGGGGGTTTACAATGAGCAGTTCTTC

D: TRBD1
V: TRBV4-3
J: TRBJ2-5
size: -
CDR3: CASSQEEARGTGGQYF
DNA: TGCGCCAGCAGCCAAGAAGAGGCTCGAGGGACAGGGGGGCAGTACTTC

D: -
V: TRBV5-6
J: TRBJ2-5
size: -
CDR3: CASTGSGETQYF
DNA: TGTGCCAGCACCGGGTCCGGGGAGACCCAGTACTTC

D: -
V: TRBV7-2
J: TRBJ2-7
size: many
CDR3: CASSLVRVGEQYF
DNA: TGTGCCAGCAGCTTAGTTAGGGTGGGCGAGCAGTACTTC

D: -
V: TRBV4-2
J: TRBJ2-7
size: few
CDR3: CASSQDDQLGEQYF
DNA: TGTGCCAGCAGCCAAGACGACCAACTCGGGGAGCAGTACTTC

D: TRBD1
V: TRBV20-1
J: TRBJ2-7
size: -
CDR3: CSAKDRGYYEQYF
DNA: TGCAGTGCTAAGGACAGGGGGTACTACGAGCAGTACTTC

D: TRBD1
V: TRBV6-2/TRBV6-3
J: TRBJ1-2
size: -
CDR3: CASSYSDRVNYGYTF
DNA: TGTGCCAGCAGTTACTCGGACAGGGTTAACTATGGCTACACCTTC

D: -
V: TRBV27
J: TRBJ2-5
size: -
CDR3: CASSLSLGGREETQYF
DNA: TGTGCCAGCAGTTTATCTCTAGGCGGCAGGGAAGAAACCCAGTACTTC

D: TRBD1
V: TRBV29-1
J: TRBJ1-4
size: -
CDR3: CSVGGTLEKLFF
DNA: TGCAGCGTAGGGGGCACTCTGGAAAAACTGTTTTTT

D: -
V: TRBV4-3
J: TRBJ2-2
size: -
CDR3: CASSQGADTGELFF
DNA: TGCGCCAGCAGCCAGGGCGCGGACACCGGGGAGCTGTTTTTT

D: TRBD1
V: TRBV5-1
J: TRBJ1-2
size: few
CDR3: CASSLVGGGQNFYGYTF
DNA: TGCGCCAGCAGCTTGGTAGGGGGGGGACAGAACTTCTATGGCTACACCTTC